What follows are 29 T cell receptor beta chains derived from one specimen sequenced in a study of CD8 T cells in ankylosing spondylitis. Study-wide results and limits: There was a TCR beta motif, made of eight highly homologous variants, that appeared characteristic of ankylosing spondylitis blood.

In TCRdb, the 5' RACE reads were re-called with MiXCR into one record per CDR3 protein. The data hold under 850,000 distinct CDR3 sequences, with about 20% observed a single time. Which antigens these TCRs recognize remains unknown. The sequenced sample was blood, either unsorted or a sorted T cell fraction (not recorded which). The receptors here all came from a male donor with ankylosing spondylitis.

This clonotype was counted a few times. This chain links TRBV20-1 with TRBJ2-7; 13 bases are shared with TRBD2. The germline gives CDR1 DFQATT, CDR2 SNEGSKA (reference sequence). This CDR3 has 16 residues. J gave up 5 bases and V 0 bases, and 7 bases lay outside the gene matches. CDR3 in DNA: TGCAGTGCTAGAGACGGACTAGCGGGAGACGGGAACGAGCAGTACTTC. It yields the protein CSARDGLAGDGNEQYF.

This clonotype was found a few times. The J gene is TRBJ2-1, the V gene TRBV6-1; D may match TRBD1 or TRBD2 (5 bases each). V lost 5 bases, J lost 3 bases, and 17 bases lay in between. The germline V gene encodes CDR1 MNHNS and CDR2 SASEGT. CDR3 size: 16 residues. The CDR3, as DNA: TGTGCCAGCAGTCCGCAGGGAGCTCCGGACTACAATGAGCAGTTCTTC. Encoded protein: CASSPQGAPDYNEQFF.

This clonotype was detected only a few times. V and J are TRBV3-1 and TRBJ2-7; 7 positions agree with TRBD2. Germline V gives CDR1 LGHDT, CDR2 YNNKEL (reference sequence). This CDR3 spans 15 amino acids. The J segment lost 6 bases and the V segment lost 0 bases, leaving 8 bases of the junction unmatched. CDR3 loop: CASSQEPGRIGEQYF. CDR3 in DNA: TGTGCCAGCAGCCAAGAGCCCGGGAGGATCGGCGAGCAGTACTTC.

This clonotype was seen many times. This rearrangement joins TRBV29-1 to TRBJ2-2; D is uncertain. Germline V lookup: CDR1 SQVTM, CDR2 ANQGSEA. V lost 4 bases and J lost 1, with 13 bases in between. This CDR3 contains 15 residues. The CDR3 DNA sequence: TGCAGCGTTGCTGCAGGAAAAGTGAACACCGGGGAGCTGTTTTTT. Its protein is CSVAAGKVNTGELFF.

The J gene is TRBJ1-5, the V gene TRBV4-1; no clear D gene. V shed 2 bases and J shed 5 bases, with 13 bases lying between them. Germline CDR1 and CDR2: MGHRA and YSYEKL. This CDR3 spans 15 amino acids. In DNA, the CDR3 is TGCGCCAGCAGCCAACCTCCTTTGGGTGATCAGCCCCAGCATTTT. The encoded protein is CASSQPPLGDQPQHF.

The V and J genes are TRBV7-3 and TRBJ2-1, with TRBD1 identical over 7 bases. Germline assignment: CDR1 SGHTA and CDR2 FQGTGA. The V and J ends lost 5 bases and 9 bases, in that order; junction bases with no gene match: 10. There are 14 residues in the CDR3. Written as DNA, the CDR3 is TGTGCCAGCAGCCCACAGGGGTCCACGGGTGAGCAGTTCTTC. It yields the protein CASSPQGSTGEQFF.

V is TRBV11-2 and J is TRBJ2-7; D remains unclear. This CDR3 is 12 amino acids long. The V end lost 4 bases, the J end lost 6 bases, and 10 bases lay between the germline ends. The germline CDR1 and CDR2 sequences are SGHAT and FQNNGV. The DNA for the CDR3 is TGTGCCAGCAGCTCCATCGTGGGCGAGCAGTACTTC. It is translated as CASSSIVGEQYF.

This clonotype has a count of ten or more. V usage is TRBV4-2 and J usage is TRBJ2-1; possible D gene TRBD1, 6 bases. The CDR3 is 19 residues long. V was pared by 1 base and J by 7 bases, with 26 bases between. Germline CDR1 and CDR2: LGHNA and YNFKEQ. The CDR3 sequence is CASSQGIYVIQGIGNEQFF. The CDR3, as DNA: TGTGCCAGCAGCCAAGGAATATATGTGATACAGGGAATCGGAAATGAGCAGTTCTTC.

This clonotype turned up a few times. This chain connects TRBV6-2 or TRBV6-3 to TRBJ2-2, with 7 bases fitting TRBD2. Looked up from germline, CDR1 is MNHEY and CDR2 is SVGEGT. V trimming: 2 bases; J trimming: 2 bases; junction bases outside the gene matches: 8. The CDR3 consists of 17 residues. The CDR3 DNA reads as TGTGCCAGCAGTTACGGACTTGGGACTATAAACACCGGGGAGCTGTTTTTT. Protein: CASSYGLGTINTGELFF.

J is TRBJ2-5 and V is TRBV5-6, with unresolved D. V lost 0 bases and J 4 bases, leaving 13 bases between the germline ends. This CDR3 comprises 15 residues. The V gene's germline CDR1 is SGHDT and CDR2 YYEEEE. The CDR3 DNA reads TGTGCCAGCAGCTTGGGGCTCCTTCTACGAGAGACCCAGTACTTC. Translated, it gives CASSLGLLLRETQYF.

The chain is built from TRBV3-1 and TRBJ2-7; 10 bases align to TRBD2. The V and J ends lost 3 bases and 1 base, in that order; junction bases with no gene match: 6. Germline V gene lookup returns CDR1 LGHDT and CDR2 YNNKEL (reference sequence). This CDR3 spans 16 amino acids. CDR3 sequence: CASSQKRGGGSYEQYF. CDR3 bases: TGTGCCAGCAGCCAGAAGCGGGGGGGCGGGTCCTACGAGCAGTACTTC.

The genes are TRBV6-5 and TRBJ1-2; D call uncertain. Germline CDR1 is MNHEY and CDR2 is SVGAGI. V was pared by 0 bases and J by 6 bases, with 14 bases between. This CDR3 spans 15 amino acids. The CDR3 coding sequence is TGTGCCAGCAGTTACTCCTGGGGATCTCAGGATGGCTACACCTTC. Its protein product is CASSYSWGSQDGYTF.

The gene calls are TRBV7-3 and TRBJ2-1; D is undetermined. CDR1 and CDR2 from the germline V gene are SGHTA and FQGTGA. CDR3 length equals 13 residues. Between the trimmed V and J ends, which lost 3 bases and 10 bases, there was a span of 13 bases. Here the CDR3 reads CASSFMTTAEQFF. The CDR3 bases are TGTGCCAGCAGCTTTATGACCACTGCCGAGCAGTTCTTC.

This clonotype was detected many times. V usage is TRBV25-1 and J usage is TRBJ1-2, with D perhaps matching TRBD1 (5 bases). In germline, CDR1 is MGHDK, CDR2 SYGVNS. The length of the CDR3 is 14 residues. Trimming left V 1 base short and J 3 bases short, with 9 bases between. The CDR3 DNA is TGTGCCAGCAGTGAATGGGGGGGGGACTATGGCTACACCTTC. Translating gives CASSEWGGDYGYTF.

The chain joins TRBV6-1 to TRBJ2-6, with D possibly matching TRBD1 (5 bases). Germline V gene sequence: CDR1 MNHNS, CDR2 SASEGT. The length of the CDR3 is 17 residues. Trimming stripped 3 bases from V and 1 base from J, with 13 bases between. The CDR3 loop is CASSDRVTVSGANVLTF. CDR3 bases: TGTGCCAGCAGTGACCGCGTGACAGTTTCTGGGGCCAACGTCCTGACTTTC.

The chain's CDR3 is CASSARGTYGYTF. The CDR3 DNA sequence: TGTGCCAGCAGTGCCAGGGGGACCTATGGCTACACCTTC. The chain uses TRBV2 and TRBJ1-2; TRBD1 matches 7 bases. Germline V gives CDR1 SNHLY, CDR2 FYNNEI. V gave up 4 bases and J gave up 4 bases; unmatched junction bases: 3. This CDR3 has 13 amino acids.

This clonotype appeared many times. This chain uses TRBV28 with TRBJ2-3; D is possibly TRBD1 (6 bases). This CDR3 contains 14 residues. Germline V gives CDR1 MDHEN, CDR2 SYDVKM. Deletions cut 3 bases from V and 1 base from J, with 8 bases between. CDR3 bases: TGTGCCAGCAGTTTTCCAGGGGGCACAGATACGCAGTATTTT. Its protein is CASSFPGGTDTQYF.

This chain links TRBV11-2 with TRBJ2-1; 7 bases agree with TRBD1. The CDR3 has 15 residues. Germline values: CDR1 SGHAT, CDR2 FQNNGV. V dropped 4 bases and J dropped 6; count of bases not matched to a gene: 9. In nucleotides, the CDR3 is TGTGCCAGCAGCTCGGGGACAGTAGTCACCAATGAGCAGTTCTTC. Its translation: CASSSGTVVTNEQFF.

The V and J genes are TRBV6-5 and TRBJ2-5; D ambiguous. V lost 0 bases, J lost 0 bases, and 8 bases lay in between. This CDR3 region has 15 residues. Germline V gene sequence: CDR1 MNHEY, CDR2 SVGAGI. This CDR3 is CASSYSAADQETQYF. The CDR3 coding sequence is TGTGCCAGCAGTTACTCGGCCGCGGACCAAGAGACCCAGTACTTC.

The chain joins TRBV5-1 to TRBJ2-4; TRBD1 aligns across 8 bases. The V segment lost 4 bases and the J segment 4 bases; nucleotides outside the gene matches: 4. The CDR3 sequence is 14 residues long. Germline loops: CDR1 SGHRS, CDR2 YFSETQ. CDR3 residues: CASSPRDRKNIQYF. The CDR3 DNA is TGCGCCAGCAGCCCCCGGGACAGGAAAAACATTCAGTACTTC.

The CDR3, as DNA: TGTGCCAGCATACTCGGGACTAACACCGGGGAGCTGTTTTTT. It yields the protein CASILGTNTGELFF. The chain employs TRBV12-3 or TRBV12-4 and TRBJ2-2, with D possibly TRBD2 on 6 matching bases. Trimming cost V 7 bases and J 2 bases, with 11 bases left between them. The CDR3 extends over 14 amino acids.

This chain connects TRBV7-6 to TRBJ1-3, with D perhaps TRBD1 (6 bases). This CDR3 is 16 amino acids long. Germline CDR1 is SGHVS and CDR2 is FNYEAQ. Trimming shortened V by 5 bases and J by 7 bases, and 21 bases separated the two germline ends. The DNA for the CDR3 is TGTGCCAGCAGCCCCCGGGACAACCCAGCGGCGAACACCATATATTTT. This gives the protein CASSPRDNPAANTIYF.

This clonotype occurred many times. The gene calls are TRBV11-2 and TRBJ1-1; a possible D gene is TRBD1 (5 bases). The V gene's germline CDR1 is SGHAT and CDR2 FQNNGV. Trimming took off 1 base at V and 11 bases at J, with 11 bases between the two ends. The CDR3 extends over 12 amino acids. CDR3 bases: TGTGCCAGCAGCTTAGTCAGGGAAAAGGCTTTCTTT. Protein: CASSLVREKAFF.

In its sample, this clonotype was seen a few times. The gene calls are TRBV3-1 and TRBJ2-7; TRBD1 is a possible D gene (5 bases). The CDR3 length is 16 residues. The V gene's germline CDR1 is LGHDT and CDR2 YNNKEL (reference sequence). Trimming removed 0 bases at V and 0 bases at J, with 12 bases between. CDR3 DNA sequence: TGTGCCAGCAGCCAAGATCATGGGGCAAGCTCCTACGAGCAGTACTTC. This encodes CASSQDHGASSYEQYF.

The chain employs TRBV10-3 and TRBJ2-2; D gene uncertain. The germline V and J ends were trimmed by 3 bases and 4 bases, with 12 bases remaining between them. Germline V CDR1 and CDR2: ENHRY, SYGVKD. There are 15 residues in the CDR3. The CDR3, as DNA: TGTGCCATCAGTGAAACGGAGTTGGGCACCGGGGAGCTGTTTTTT. This gives the protein CAISETELGTGELFF.

This clonotype turned up a few times. The chain couples TRBV7-9 to TRBJ2-4; 7 nucleotides align to TRBD1. V shed 4 bases and J 8 bases; nucleotides not matched to a gene: 8. The CDR3 length is 14 residues. The V gene's germline CDR1 is SEHNR and CDR2 FQNEAQ (reference sequence). The CDR3 reads CASSSIDRADIQYF. The DNA for the CDR3 is TGTGCCAGCAGCTCTATCGACAGGGCGGACATTCAGTACTTC. The variable domain in full, with the rest retrieved from reference TRBV7-9 and TRBJ2-4, is DTGVSQNPRHKITKRGQNVTFRCDPISEHNRLYWYRQTLGQGPEFLTYFQNEAQLEKSRLLSDRFSAERPKGSFSTLEIQRTEQGDSAMYLCASSSIDRADIQYFGAGTRLSVL.

The chain couples TRBV12-3 or TRBV12-4 to TRBJ2-6; D ambiguous. The ends were cut back, 2 bases at V and 4 bases at J, with 9 bases in the middle. This CDR3 region has 15 residues. DNA of the CDR3: TGTGCCAGCAGTTTAACCGGCTTAGGGGCCAACGTCCTGACTTTC. Translating it yields CASSLTGLGANVLTF.

The J gene is TRBJ1-5, the V gene TRBV3-1; 9 bases align to TRBD1. Germline-derived CDR1 and CDR2 are LGHDT and YNNKEL (reference sequence). The CDR3 covers 13 residues. V shed 4 bases and J 12 bases; nucleotides not matched to a gene: 7. The CDR3 region has the DNA TGTGCCAGCAGCCTCACCGGGACAGGGCTCCAGCATTTT. Translated, it gives CASSLTGTGLQHF.

V is TRBV11-1 and J is TRBJ2-5; a possible D gene is TRBD2 (6 bases). CDR1 SGHAT and CDR2 FQDESV come from the germline V gene (reference sequence). Trimming took off 1 base at V and 7 bases at J, with 25 bases between the two ends. The CDR3 is 18 residues long. The DNA for the CDR3 is TGTGCCAGCAGCTTAGGGGCATGGGACTCACAACCCAACCGGACCCAGTACTTC. This encodes CASSLGAWDSQPNRTQYF.